This entry lists 23 T cell receptor beta chains sequenced from one sample in a study of blood T cell repertoires in COVID-19. Data came from immunoSEQ multiplex PCR; TCRdb stores just in-frame clones and leaves some out. The sample lists 250,000 to 300,000 clones; roughly 90% were seen once. The specimen was peripheral blood. The receptors derive from a woman between 50 and 59 years old who had recovered from COVID-19.

The chain couples TRBV7-9 to TRBJ2-7; perhaps TRBD2 as D (5 bases). From germline, CDR1 is SEHNR and CDR2 FQNEAQ (reference sequence). V lost 1 base to trimming and J lost 3 bases, with 7 bases between them. The CDR3 runs to 13 residues. The CDR3 DNA reads TGTGCCAGCAGCTTAGGAGGGCACTACGAGCAGTACTTC. Protein product: CASSLGGHYEQYF.

The chain carries TRBV5-4 and TRBJ1-4, with D perhaps matching TRBD1 (6 bases). V shed 4 bases and J shed 5 bases, with 12 bases lying between them. The CDR3 spans 14 residues. Germline V CDR1 and CDR2: SGHNT, YYREEE (reference sequence). The CDR3: CASSRGGANEKLFF. The CDR3 DNA sequence: TGTGCCAGCAGCCGGGGGGGGGCGAATGAAAAACTGTTTTTT.

The genes are TRBV5-1 and TRBJ1-1, with D possibly being TRBD1 (5 bases). This CDR3 comprises 15 residues. Trimming left V 0 bases short and J 11 bases short, with 20 bases between. The germline CDR1 and CDR2 sequences are SGHRS and YFSETQ. CDR3 DNA sequence: TGCGCCAGCAGCTTGGGGACACGCTCCGGGGAGGTGGCTTTCTTT. Encoded protein: CASSLGTRSGEVAFF.

This rearrangement joins TRBV7-2 to TRBJ2-1; 12 bases align to TRBD2. CDR1 and CDR2 (germline): SGHTA, FQGNSA. J gave up 6 bases and V 11 bases, and 8 bases lay outside the gene matches. This CDR3 comprises 14 residues. The CDR3 sequence is CALRRTSGINEQFF. The DNA of the CDR3 is TGTGCCCTACGGAGGACTAGCGGGATCAATGAGCAGTTCTTC.

J is TRBJ2-5 and V is TRBV29-1, with TRBD2 as a possible D gene (5 bases). V lost 7 bases, J lost 4 bases, and 16 bases lay in between. Germline-derived CDR1 and CDR2 are SQVTM and ANQGSEA. This CDR3 is built from 13 residues. CDR3 amino acids: CSASPGIGETQYF. CDR3 coding DNA: TGCAGCGCCTCCCCGGGGATCGGAGAGACCCAGTACTTC.

Here the CDR3 reads CASSLSMGTGTVYGYTF. Here the CDR3 DNA reads TGTGCCAGCAGTTTATCTATGGGTACGGGGACAGTCTATGGCTACACCTTC. The rearrangement uses TRBV27 and TRBJ1-2, with TRBD1 matching over 7 bases. Per germline, CDR1 MNHEY and CDR2 SMNVEV (reference sequence). V dropped 0 bases and J dropped 4; count of bases not matched to a gene: 11. The CDR3 consists of 17 residues.

The chain carries TRBV2 and TRBJ1-2; 7 positions match TRBD1. Germline values: CDR1 SNHLY, CDR2 FYNNEI. The CDR3 length is 15 residues. V lost 0 bases, J lost 10 bases, and 11 bases stayed unmatched. The CDR3: CASSEAVGGGHSYTF. Here the CDR3 DNA reads TGTGCCAGCAGTGAAGCGGTAGGGGGCGGACACTCCTACACCTTC. The full variable domain, completed using reference TRBV2 and TRBJ1-2, is EPEVTQTPSHQVTQMGQEVILRCVPISNHLYFYWYRQILGQKVEFLVSFYNNEISEKSEIFDDQFSVERPDGSNFTLKIRSTKLEDSAMYFCASSEAVGGGHSYTFGSGTRLTVV.

The V gene is TRBV5-4, the J gene TRBJ2-1; D remains ambiguous. The V gene lost 2 bases and the J gene lost 4 bases, with 10 bases spanning the gap. Germline CDR1 is SGHNT and CDR2 is YYREEE (reference sequence). The CDR3 extends over 14 amino acids. As DNA, the CDR3 is TGTGCCAGCAGCTTTAATTCGGTATACAATGAGCAGTTCTTC. Translating gives CASSFNSVYNEQFF.

This clone was picked up one time. The chain is built from TRBV6-4 and TRBJ1-1; 8 bases map to TRBD1. Looked up from germline, CDR1 is MRHNA and CDR2 is SNTAGT. The CDR3 extends over 15 amino acids. Germline trimming cut 4 bases from V and 7 bases from J; bases unmatched to any gene: 11. The CDR3 DNA reads as TGTGCCAGCAGTGGCCTGGGACAGGCTTTATTTGAAGCTTTCTTT. As protein: CASSGLGQALFEAFF.

V and J are TRBV27 and TRBJ1-2, with D possibly matching TRBD1 (6 bases). Trimming stripped 5 bases from V and 0 bases from J, with 19 bases between. CDR3 length equals 17 residues. Germline V gene lookup returns CDR1 MNHEY and CDR2 SMNVEV (reference sequence). Here the CDR3 reads CASSLKLTGPANYGYTF. The CDR3 DNA reads as TGTGCCAGCAGTCTCAAATTAACAGGGCCCGCTAACTATGGCTACACCTTC.

J is TRBJ1-1 and V is TRBV10-3, with D tentatively TRBD1 (6 bases). V was cut by 0 bases and J by 2 bases, with 10 bases left in between. CDR3 length: 15 residues. CDR1 ENHRY and CDR2 SYGVKD come from the germline V gene. The CDR3 region has the DNA TGTGCCATCAGTGAGTCTGAGGGGACAAACACTGAAGCTTTCTTT. This encodes CAISESEGTNTEAFF.

The chain links TRBV18 to TRBJ2-5; D may be TRBD1 (6 bases). The V end lost 6 bases, the J end lost 4 bases, and 15 bases lay between the germline ends. The CDR3 has 14 amino acids. The germline V gene has CDR1 KGHSH and CDR2 LQKENI. The CDR3 bases are TGTGCCAGCTCCCCCCCCGGACAGAGAGAGACCCAGTACTTC. This sequence encodes CASSPPGQRETQYF.

This rearrangement joins TRBV2 to TRBJ2-3; D gene uncertain. The CDR3 has 13 amino acids. The germline V and J ends were trimmed by 5 bases and 5 bases, with 11 bases remaining between them. The germline gives CDR1 SNHLY, CDR2 FYNNEI. CDR3 nucleotide sequence: TGTGCCAGCAGTTATCTGGTAGAAGATACGCAGTATTTT. Translation gives CASSYLVEDTQYF.

This rearrangement joins TRBV6-5 to TRBJ2-4; D perhaps matches TRBD1 (6 bases). Trimming shortened V by 6 bases and J by 8 bases, and 14 bases separated the two germline ends. Per the germline V gene, CDR1 is MNHEY and CDR2 is SVGAGI. The CDR3 length is 13 residues. CDR3 nucleotide sequence: TGTGCCAGCAGCCAACAGGGTACAGACATTCAGTACTTC. Translated, it gives CASSQQGTDIQYF.

The chain is built from TRBV6-4 and TRBJ2-1, with 13 bases lining up with TRBD2. V trimming: 6 bases; J trimming: 6 bases; junction bases outside the gene matches: 5. CDR1 MRHNA and CDR2 SNTAGT come from the germline V gene. This CDR3 spans 15 amino acids. CDR3 nucleotide sequence: TGTGCCAGCAGCCTAACTAGCGGGGGGGGCAATGAGCAGTTCTTC. It translates to CASSLTSGGGNEQFF.

This chain joins TRBV7-2 and TRBJ1-5; 9 bases fit TRBD1. The germline V gene has CDR1 SGHTA and CDR2 FQGNSA. The CDR3 runs to 14 residues. The trim removed 5 bases at V and 4 bases at J, leaving 3 bases unmatched. The CDR3 loop reads CASSLGTGNQPQHF. The CDR3 DNA reads TGTGCCAGCAGCCTAGGGACAGGGAATCAGCCCCAGCATTTT.

This chain uses TRBV4-1 with TRBJ2-3; D uncertain. Germline assignment: CDR1 MGHRA and CDR2 YSYEKL. The length of the CDR3 is 16 residues. The V end was cut by 4 bases, the J end by 0 bases, with 14 bases between. CDR3 amino acids: CASSLPKSASTDTQYF. CDR3 bases: TGCGCCAGCAGCCTCCCCAAGAGCGCTAGCACAGATACGCAGTATTTT.

The V call is TRBV10-3, the J call TRBJ2-1; 10 bases are a match to TRBD2. This CDR3 has 15 amino acids. With V trimmed by 10 bases and J by 9 bases, 15 bases remained unmatched. Germline values: CDR1 ENHRY, CDR2 SYGVKD. CDR3 loop: CANSVTSGDGSEQFF. Written as DNA, the CDR3 is TGTGCCAACTCTGTTACTAGCGGGGATGGCTCTGAGCAGTTCTTC.

The V and J genes are TRBV12-5 and TRBJ2-1, with a tentative D call TRBD2 (5 bases). The CDR3 length is 13 residues. Germline CDR1 and CDR2: LGHNT and FRNRAP. Trimming cost V 5 bases and J 7 bases, with 12 bases left between them. CDR3: CASGPRGFNEQFF. DNA for the CDR3: TGTGCTAGTGGTCCCCGAGGGTTTAATGAGCAGTTCTTC.

This chain joins TRBV28 and TRBJ1-4; D uncertain. Deletions cut 3 bases from V and 5 bases from J, with 10 bases between. The CDR3 has 14 residues. Germline values: CDR1 MDHEN, CDR2 SYDVKM. The CDR3 is CASSLPRRNEKLFF. The CDR3 nucleotides read TGTGCCAGCAGTTTGCCGCGGAGGAATGAAAAACTGTTTTTT.

The rearrangement joins TRBV9 to TRBJ2-1; possibly TRBD2 for D (6 bases). The germline V and J ends were trimmed by 0 bases and 0 bases, with 10 bases remaining between them. Germline lookup yields CDR1 SGDLS and CDR2 YYNGEE. There are 16 residues in the CDR3. The CDR3 reads CASSVVGGSSYNEQFF. DNA of the CDR3: TGTGCCAGCAGCGTAGTGGGGGGAAGCTCCTACAATGAGCAGTTCTTC.

V is TRBV29-1 and J is TRBJ2-3; TRBD1 agrees at 8 bases. The CDR3 contains 15 residues. Looked up from germline, CDR1 is SQVTM and CDR2 is ANQGSEA. V trimming: 4 bases; J trimming: 2 bases; junction bases outside the gene matches: 8. This CDR3 is CSVGRQGSFTDTQYF. DNA of the CDR3: TGCAGCGTTGGAAGACAGGGGTCATTCACAGATACGCAGTATTTT.

The chain carries TRBV3-1 (or the pseudogene TRBV3-2) and TRBJ2-5, with 10 nucleotides matching TRBD2. CDR3 length: 18 residues. Germline CDR1 LGHDT, CDR2 YNNKEL (reference sequence). V shed 0 bases, J shed 2 bases, and the junction held 9 bases outside the gene matches. The CDR3 spells CASSQDLASGGEQETQYF. CDR3 DNA sequence: TGTGCCAGCAGCCAAGATTTAGCTAGCGGGGGTGAGCAAGAGACCCAGTACTTC.